This is a list of T cell receptor beta chains from one sample in a study of graft-versus-host responses after intestinal transplantation. Sequencing used immunoSEQ multiplex PCR; TCRdb keeps in-frame clones, though not all of them. Here the sample spans 10,000 to 15,000 clones, about 80% being singletons. Sequencing used ileum tissue, obtained around 150 days after intestinal transplantation. Receptor source: a human patient who received an intestinal transplant, so some T cells may come from the graft donor. CDR3s include the opening cysteine and the closing phenylalanine or tryptophan. Fields, in order: D gene, J gene, V gene, clone size, CDR3 DNA, CDR3 protein. A D gene is named only where the DNA matches it firmly. Clone size is stated in some rows and not others, as once, few, many or a class when expanded.

TRBD2,TRBJ2-2,TRBV2,NA,TGTGCCAGCAGAGCTAGCGGGGGGGCCACCGGGGAGCTGTTTTTT,CASRASGGATGELFF
NA,TRBJ1-5,TRBV5-1,NA,TGCGCCAGCAGCTTGGGGGGAACAGGGAATCAGCCCCAGCATTTT,CASSLGGTGNQPQHF
NA,TRBJ1-2,TRBV5-4,NA,TGTGCCAGCGAAGAACCCGTACCAGGAAAGATCTATGGCTACACCTTC,CASEEPVPGKIYGYTF
NA,TRBJ2-7,TRBV7-9,NA,TGTGCCAGCAGCCCCCAAGGGAGTGGGAAATACGAGCAGTACTTC,CASSPQGSGKYEQYF
NA,TRBJ2-3,TRBV6-1,NA,TGTGCCAGCAGGTATAGCGGTCCCTCAGATACGCAGTATTTT,CASRYSGPSDTQYF
TRBD2,TRBJ2-3,TRBV5-4,few,TGTGCCAGCAGCCAAGAGTCAGCAGGGCGGGGGGGGGATACGCAGTATTTT,CASSQESAGRGGDTQYF
NA,TRBJ1-6,TRBV7-2,NA,TGTGCCAGCAGCTTAGGGAGGTGGAGTTCACCCCTCCACTTT,CASSLGRWSSPLHF
TRBD2,TRBJ2-3,TRBV19,NA,TGTGCCAGTAGTATCGGCGGGGGGGCAGATACGCAGTATTTT,CASSIGGGADTQYF
TRBD1,TRBJ1-6,TRBV2,once,TGTGCCAGCAGGAACGGACAGGGCAGAATAACCCTCCACTTT,CASRNGQGRITLHF
TRBD1,TRBJ2-7,TRBV6-1,NA,TGTGCCAGCAGCCCCCCGGGACAGCCCTACGAGCAGTACTTC,CASSPPGQPYEQYF
NA,TRBJ1-4,TRBV5-4,NA,TGTGCCAGCAGCTTGGCCCAGGAGGGAAATGAAAAACTGTTTTTT,CASSLAQEGNEKLFF
NA,TRBJ2-5,TRBV5-1,NA,TGCGCCAGCAGCTTCGCGGGGGCCACGTTCGAGACCCAGTACTTC,CASSFAGATFETQYF
NA,TRBJ2-7,TRBV9,NA,TGTGCCAGCAGCGTACTTCCTTCAAGAGGCTACGAGCAGTACTTC,CASSVLPSRGYEQYF
NA,TRBJ2-7,TRBV5-1,NA,TGCGCCAGCAGCTTGGACAGCCCCATCGGGCAGTACTTC,CASSLDSPIGQYF
TRBD1,TRBJ1-5,TRBV10-2,once,TGCGCCAGCAGTAGCACAGGGGTATCTAGTCAGCCCCAGCATTTT,CASSSTGVSSQPQHF
NA,TRBJ2-7,TRBV7-9,NA,TGTGCCAGCAGCTTAGCTGGGGGGACAGTCGACGAGCAGTACTTC,CASSLAGGTVDEQYF
NA,TRBJ2-1,TRBV9,once,TGTGCCAGTTTCTCGGAGCAGCTCAATGAGCAGTTCTTC,CASFSEQLNEQFF
NA,TRBJ1-3,TRBV11-3,NA,TGTGCCAGCAGCTACAGGGTTGGAAACACCATATATTTT,CASSYRVGNTIYF
NA,TRBJ1-1,TRBV2,NA,TGTGCCAGCAGTGAAAATTGGCTTGGGGGGGGTTTGGACACTGAAGCTTTCTTT,CASSENWLGGGLDTEAFF
NA,TRBJ1-1,TRBV27,NA,TGTGCCAGCAGTTTGTTGCCGGGCACTGAAGCTTTCTTT,CASSLLPGTEAFF
TRBD1,TRBJ1-4,TRBV5-8,NA,TGTGCCAGCAGCAGGGGGACAGGGGGGATCGAAAAACTGTTTTTT,CASSRGTGGIEKLFF
NA,TRBJ2-1,TRBV19,few,TGTGCCAGTAACGGCGGGGCCTATGGCTCCTACAATGAGCAGTTCTTC,CASNGGAYGSYNEQFF
TRBD1,TRBJ1-2,TRBV6-5,NA,TGTGCCAGCAGTTGGGACAGTAACTATGGCTACACCTTC,CASSWDSNYGYTF
TRBD1,TRBJ2-7,TRBV27,few,TGTGCCAGCAGTAGGGCAGGGGGCTTGGACGAGCAGTACTTC,CASSRAGGLDEQYF
TRBD2,TRBJ2-1,TRBV7-2,NA,TGTGCCAGCAGCTGGCGGGGGGGCCCGGATGAGCAGTTCTTC,CASSWRGGPDEQFF
TRBD1,TRBJ2-7,TRBV19,few,TGTGCCAGTAAACCGGGACAGGGGACCTACGAGCAGTACTTC,CASKPGQGTYEQYF
TRBD2,TRBJ2-7,TRBV27,few,TGTGCCAGCAGTACTAGCGAGACCTACGAGCAGTACTTC,CASSTSETYEQYF
TRBD2,TRBJ2-5,TRBV11-3,NA,TGTGCCAGCAGCTTCGGCGGGAGTGGGGAGACCCAGTACTTC,CASSFGGSGETQYF